This TCR beta chain was documented in a study of cytomegalovirus exposure and HLA in healthy donors. Points from the study as a whole: Per published reports, the classifier diagnosed cytomegalovirus status with high specificity and sensitivity.

The CDR3 runs to 13 residues. Germline V gives CDR1 SNHLY, CDR2 FYNNEI. V was pared by 6 bases and J by 10 bases, with 17 bases between. Primers for the PCR totalled 60 Vbeta and 13 Jbeta. Authors' methods: A later analysis counted about 80 million unique TCR beta chains, some 11 million shared. Sequencing used immunoSEQ multiplex PCR; TCRdb keeps in-frame clones, though not all of them. That table is the source of V, J and clone size, and D and trimming were worked out from the DNA. The sample records tens of thousands of clones, 70% to 80% being singletons. This clone was seen a handful of times. Its specificity is not known.

The specimen sequenced was PBMCs. The receptor's source is a young man in good health and CMV-seronegative. This rearrangement joins TRBV2 to TRBJ2-3; D call uncertain. CDR3 amino acids: CASSASSASAQYF. In DNA form, the CDR3 reads TGTGCCAGCAGCGCTAGTTCCGCTTCGGCGCAGTATTTT.